Following are 20 T cell receptor beta chains from one sample sequenced in a study of shared clonotypes between healthy human individuals. Repertoires were generated with immunoSEQ multiplex PCR, while TCRdb's copy carries only in-frame clones and drops some. Seen here are 760,000 or so clones, roughly 96% observed once, and the top ten hold less than 0.25%. Only CD45RO-negative cells positively selected for CCR7 counted as naive CD8 cells, so terminally differentiated effector memory CD45RA+ cells were excluded. Sequencing was done on a sample of naive CD8+ T cells sorted from blood. The receptor set was obtained from a man aged 25-40 years in good health.

This clone was recorded only once. This rearrangement joins TRBV27 to TRBJ2-7; the match to TRBD1 covers 8 bases. The V gene end was trimmed by 0 bases and the J gene end by 4 bases; junction bases not matched to a gene: 11. Per the germline V gene, CDR1 is MNHEY and CDR2 is SMNVEV (reference sequence). The CDR3 has 17 residues. The CDR3 bases are TGTGCCAGCAGTTTATCGATACCAGGGGGCGTCCCTTACGAGCAGTACTTC. Translating it yields CASSLSIPGGVPYEQYF.

The gene calls are TRBV7-9 and TRBJ2-7, with D possibly TRBD2 on 5 matching bases. CDR1 SEHNR and CDR2 FQNEAQ come from the germline V gene (reference sequence). V gave up 5 bases and J gave up 3 bases, with 11 bases separating them. The length of the CDR3 is 13 residues. The CDR3 DNA is TGTGCCAGCAGCCCCGACGGGATCTACGAGCAGTACTTC. This translates into CASSPDGIYEQYF.

The rearrangement links TRBV5-1 to TRBJ1-1; 10 nucleotides align to TRBD1. V dropped 4 bases and J dropped 1; count of bases not matched to a gene: 10. This CDR3 contains 17 residues. The germline CDR1 and CDR2 sequences are SGHRS and YFSETQ. CDR3 coding DNA: TGCGCCAGCAGCCCCGTCCCGGGACAGGGGACGAACACTGAAGCTTTCTTT. It codes for CASSPVPGQGTNTEAFF.

The genes are TRBV5-4 and TRBJ2-3; unclear D gene. Per germline, CDR1 SGHNT and CDR2 YYREEE (reference sequence). V was pared by 4 bases and J by 2 bases, with 8 bases between. This CDR3 contains 13 residues. DNA of the CDR3: TGTGCCAGCAGCCCCCGGAACACAGATACGCAGTATTTT. Translating gives CASSPRNTDTQYF.

The CDR3 reads CASGRHLEAFF. The CDR3 DNA sequence: TGTGCCAGCGGAAGACACCTTGAAGCTTTCTTT. J is TRBJ1-1 and V is TRBV27; D gene unclear. The ends were cut back, 8 bases at V and 7 bases at J, with 11 bases in the middle. The CDR3 extends over 11 amino acids. CDR1 is MNHEY, CDR2 SMNVEV, per germline (reference sequence).

This chain connects TRBV9 to TRBJ2-5; tentatively, D is TRBD1 or TRBD2 (7 bases each). The CDR3 has 16 amino acids. Trimming took off 3 bases at V and 2 bases at J, with 17 bases between the two ends. The germline CDR1 and CDR2 sequences are SGDLS and YYNGEE. CDR3 residues: CASSAQGGLLQETQYF. For the CDR3, the DNA is TGTGCCAGCAGCGCGCAGGGGGGGCTCCTGCAAGAGACCCAGTACTTC.

The J gene is TRBJ2-1, the V gene TRBV7-9, with TRBD2 identical over 10 bases. This CDR3 contains 17 residues. V lost 5 bases to trimming and J lost 3 bases; unmatched junction nucleotides: 10. The V gene's germline CDR1 is SEHNR and CDR2 FQNEAQ (reference sequence). CDR3 in DNA: TGTGCCAGCAGCCCCCCTACCCCTAGCGGGAGCTACAATGAGCAGTTCTTC. As protein: CASSPPTPSGSYNEQFF.

A remark on this clone: Other DNA sequences in this specimen translate into the identical CDR3. The rearrangement uses TRBV7-9 and TRBJ2-5, with D tentatively TRBD2 (6 bases). The CDR3 extends over 13 amino acids. V lost 3 bases and J 2 bases, leaving 7 bases between the germline ends. Germline CDR1 SEHNR, CDR2 FQNEAQ (reference sequence). CDR3 sequence: CASSFSGQETQYF. CDR3 DNA: TGTGCCAGCAGCTTTAGCGGTCAAGAGACCCAGTACTTC.

About this clone: Other DNA sequences in the sample encode the same CDR3. This chain joins TRBV25-1 and TRBJ2-3; no clear D gene. V gave up 3 bases and J gave up 1 base, with 2 bases separating them. This CDR3 region has 12 residues. In germline, CDR1 is MGHDK, CDR2 SYGVNS. CDR3 sequence reads: CASSEGTDTQYF. CDR3 nucleotide sequence: TGTGCCAGCAGTGAGGGCACAGATACGCAGTATTTT.

This chain links TRBV28 with TRBJ2-4; the D call may be TRBD1 or TRBD2 (5 bases each). This CDR3 spans 15 amino acids. V lost 3 bases to trimming and J lost 6 bases, with 15 bases between them. Looked up from germline, CDR1 is MDHEN and CDR2 is SYDVKM. In nucleotides, the CDR3 is TGTGCCAGCAGTTTGGGGACCGCTGGGGTAAACATTCAGTACTTC. Translation: CASSLGTAGVNIQYF.

The chain is built from TRBV6-5 and TRBJ2-6; D unclear. The CDR3 length is 14 residues. The germline V gene has CDR1 MNHEY and CDR2 SVGAGI. The V gene lost 9 bases and the J gene lost 0 bases, with 9 bases spanning the gap. The CDR3 sequence: CASSRSSGANVLTF. The DNA of the CDR3 is TGTGCCAGTTCGCGGTCCTCTGGGGCCAACGTCCTGACTTTC.

In this sample, this clone turned up a few times. CDR3 sequence: CASSPTDRAGPYEQYF. The CDR3 DNA reads TGTGCCAGCTCACCAACTGACAGGGCGGGTCCCTACGAGCAGTACTTC. This chain uses TRBV18 with TRBJ2-7; 7 nucleotides align to TRBD1. The junction had 9 bases not matched to a gene; V was cut back by 2 bases and J by 2 bases. This CDR3 spans 16 amino acids. Germline CDR1 and CDR2: KGHSH and LQKENI.

The chain recombines TRBV7-9 with TRBJ2-2; no clear D gene. This CDR3 has 13 amino acids. Germline V gene sequence: CDR1 SEHNR, CDR2 FQNEAQ (reference sequence). V lost 3 bases to trimming and J lost 4 bases, with 6 bases between them. This chain's CDR3 is CASSFFSTGELFF. CDR3 coding DNA: TGTGCCAGCAGCTTCTTTAGCACCGGGGAGCTGTTTTTT.

The rearrangement joins TRBV28 to TRBJ2-1; D gene ambiguous. The CDR3 is made up of 14 amino acids. V lost 7 bases and J 2 bases, leaving 12 bases between the germline ends. Germline values: CDR1 MDHEN, CDR2 SYDVKM. CDR3 protein: CASNVKTTYNEQFF. The CDR3 DNA reads TGTGCCAGCAACGTTAAGACGACCTACAATGAGCAGTTCTTC.

The rearrangement uses TRBV5-4 and TRBJ2-1, with D perhaps TRBD1 or TRBD2 (5 bases each). Germline CDR1 reads SGHNT; CDR2 reads YYREEE (reference sequence). The ends were cut back, 4 bases at V and 7 bases at J, with 24 bases in the middle. The length of the CDR3 is 17 residues. Here the CDR3 DNA reads TGTGCCAGCAGCGGATTCGACAGCTTAGGACTTGGGAATGAGCAGTTCTTC. Residues: CASSGFDSLGLGNEQFF.

The chain recombines TRBV7-6 with TRBJ2-1; the D call may be TRBD1 or TRBD2 (6 bases each). The germline V gene has CDR1 SGHVS and CDR2 FNYEAQ. Trimming stripped 8 bases from V and 8 bases from J, with 16 bases between. The CDR3 spans 13 residues. CDR3 protein: CASRGPDFDEQFF. The CDR3, as DNA: TGTGCCAGCCGGGGGCCTGACTTCGATGAGCAGTTCTTC.

This chain uses TRBV13 with TRBJ2-3, with TRBD2 matching 7 bases. Germline CDR1 PRHDT, CDR2 FYEKMQ (reference sequence). Losses at the gene ends were 5 bases for V and 0 bases for J; bases not matched to a gene: 8. The CDR3 loop spans 16 amino acids. This CDR3 reads CASSTRSGSSTDTQYF. The DNA of the CDR3 is TGTGCCAGCAGCACCCGTAGCGGGTCCAGCACAGATACGCAGTATTTT.

The chain employs TRBV30 and TRBJ2-7, with D maybe TRBD2 (6 bases). Germline V gives CDR1 GTSNPN, CDR2 SVGIG (reference sequence). V gave up 5 bases and J gave up 0 bases, with 8 bases separating them. The CDR3 runs 12 residues. CDR3 bases: TGTGCCTGGGGACTATCCTCCTACGAGCAGTACTTC. It specifies CAWGLSSYEQYF.

The chain is built from TRBV19 and TRBJ2-7; 12 bases map to TRBD1. Germline V gene data show CDR1 as LNHDA and CDR2 as SQIVND (reference sequence). This CDR3 is 16 amino acids long. Trimming cost V 3 bases and J 7 bases; bases outside gene matches: 10. This CDR3 reads CASSMYRDRGLNEQYF. The CDR3 DNA follows: TGTGCCAGTAGTATGTACCGGGACAGGGGGCTGAATGAGCAGTACTTC.

The J gene is TRBJ2-1, the V gene TRBV28; 9 nucleotides match TRBD2. Germline V gives CDR1 MDHEN, CDR2 SYDVKM. Germline trimming cut 6 bases from V and 1 base from J; bases unmatched to any gene: 4. The CDR3 is 15 amino acids. CDR3 DNA sequence: TGTGCCAGCAGGCCGACTAGCGGTTCCTACAATGAGCAGTTCTTC. It codes for CASRPTSGSYNEQFF.